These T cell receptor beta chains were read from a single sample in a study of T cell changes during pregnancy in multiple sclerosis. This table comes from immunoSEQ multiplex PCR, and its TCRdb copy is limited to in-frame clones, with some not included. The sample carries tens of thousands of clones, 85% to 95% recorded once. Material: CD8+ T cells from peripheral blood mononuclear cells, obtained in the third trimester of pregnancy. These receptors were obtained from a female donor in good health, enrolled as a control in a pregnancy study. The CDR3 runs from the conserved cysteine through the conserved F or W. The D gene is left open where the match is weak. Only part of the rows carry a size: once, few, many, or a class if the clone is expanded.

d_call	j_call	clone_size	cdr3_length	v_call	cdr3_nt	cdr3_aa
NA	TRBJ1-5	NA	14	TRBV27	TGTGCCAGCAGTTTGGGGGGGTCGGGCCAGCCCCAGCATTTT	CASSLGGSGQPQHF
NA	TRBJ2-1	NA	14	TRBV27	TGTGCCAGCAGTTTAAGCACAGGAGACAATGAGCAGTTCTTC	CASSLSTGDNEQFF
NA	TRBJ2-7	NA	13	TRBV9	TGTGCCAGCAGCGGCCGGGAAACCTACGAGCAGTACTTC	CASSGRETYEQYF
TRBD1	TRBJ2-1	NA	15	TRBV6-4	TGTGCCAGCAGTGCCGGACAGGGGCCTCGAAATGAGCAGTTCTTC	CASSAGQGPRNEQFF
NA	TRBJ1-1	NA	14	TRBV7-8	TGTGCCAGCAGCTACGGACAGATGAACACTGAAGCTTTCTTT	CASSYGQMNTEAFF
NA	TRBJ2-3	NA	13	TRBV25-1	TGTGCCAGCAGTCCCGAGGTGGGAGATACGCAGTATTTT	CASSPEVGDTQYF
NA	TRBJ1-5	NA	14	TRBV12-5	TGTGCTAGTGGTTTGGGTCAGGGTTATCAGCCCCAGCATTTT	CASGLGQGYQPQHF
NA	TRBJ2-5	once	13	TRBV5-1	TGCGCCAGCAGCCCTAGTCCTCAAGAGACCCAGTACTTC	CASSPSPQETQYF
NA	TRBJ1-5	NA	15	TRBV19	TGTGCCAGTAGTATTGGACATTATAGCAATCAGCCCCAGCATTTT	CASSIGHYSNQPQHF
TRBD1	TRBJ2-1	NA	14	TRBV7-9	TGTGCCAGTAGCCGGGACAGGGGGCCTAATGAGCAGTTCTTC	CASSRDRGPNEQFF
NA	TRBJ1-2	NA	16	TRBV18	TGTGCCAGCTCACCCACGGGTGACGGCGGTGAGCATGGCTACACCTTC	CASSPTGDGGEHGYTF
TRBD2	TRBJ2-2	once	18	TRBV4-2	TGTGCCAGCAGCCGACCGACTAGCGGGGGGTCAAACACCGGGGAGCTGTTTTTT	CASSRPTSGGSNTGELFF
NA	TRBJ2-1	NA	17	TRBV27	TGTGCCAGCAGAGAAAGTTCGACACCAACCTCCTACAATGAGCAGTTCTTC	CASRESSTPTSYNEQFF
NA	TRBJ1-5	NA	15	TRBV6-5	TGTGCCAGCAGTTACGGGGGGTTAGGCAATCAGCCCCAGCATTTT	CASSYGGLGNQPQHF
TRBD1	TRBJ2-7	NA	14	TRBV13	TGTGCCAGCAGCTGGGGACAGAGTCTCTACGAGCAGTACTTC	CASSWGQSLYEQYF
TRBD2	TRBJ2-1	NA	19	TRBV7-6	TGTGCCAGCAGCATCCGACTAGCGGGGGTCCTGCCCTCCTACAATGAGCAGTTCTTC	CASSIRLAGVLPSYNEQFF
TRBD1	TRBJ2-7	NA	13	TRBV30	TGTGCCTGGAGTGAGGGGACAGGGACCGAGCAGTACTTC	CAWSEGTGTEQYF
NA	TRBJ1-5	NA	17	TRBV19	TGTGCCAGTAGTGTAGATCGGTTAGGGGTCCACAATCAGCCCCAGCATTTT	CASSVDRLGVHNQPQHF
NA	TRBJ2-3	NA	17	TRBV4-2	TGTGCCAGCAGCCAAGATAGTATAGGGACTAGCACAGATACGCAGTATTTT	CASSQDSIGTSTDTQYF
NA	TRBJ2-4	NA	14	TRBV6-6	TGTGCCAGCAACGACTACCTCCAGCCCCCGGATCAGTACTTC	CASNDYLQPPDQYF
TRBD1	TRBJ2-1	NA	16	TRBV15	TGTGCCACCAGCAGAGAAACAGGGGGCTCGTACAATGAGCAGTTCTTC	CATSRETGGSYNEQFF
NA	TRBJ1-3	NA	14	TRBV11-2	TGTGCCAGCAGCTTAGCGGGCTCTGGAAACACCATATATTTT	CASSLAGSGNTIYF
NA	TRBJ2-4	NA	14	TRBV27	TGTGCCAGCAGTTTACACGGGGTCGGAGACATTCAGTACTTC	CASSLHGVGDIQYF
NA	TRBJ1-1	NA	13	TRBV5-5	TGTGCCAGCAGCCTGACGAGGGCTTCCGAAGCTTTCTTT	CASSLTRASEAFF
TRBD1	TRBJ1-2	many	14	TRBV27	TGTGCCAGCTCCGACCAACAGGGGAGCGACGGCTACACCTTC	CASSDQQGSDGYTF
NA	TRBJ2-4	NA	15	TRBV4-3	TGCGCCAGCAGCCAAGCTTCGTTAGCCAAAAACATTCAGTACTTC	CASSQASLAKNIQYF
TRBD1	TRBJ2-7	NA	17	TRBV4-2	TGTGCCAGCAGCCATACAGGGGACGATACTTACCCCTACGAGCAGTACTTC	CASSHTGDDTYPYEQYF
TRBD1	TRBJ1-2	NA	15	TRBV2	TGTGCCAGCAGTGCCGGACAGGGGGGAAACTATGGCTACACCTTC	CASSAGQGGNYGYTF
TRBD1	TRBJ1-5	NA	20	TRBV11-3	TGTGCCAGCAGCTTAGTTAGGACAGGGCTGTATGTTTATGGCAATCAGCCCCAGCATTTT	CASSLVRTGLYVYGNQPQHF
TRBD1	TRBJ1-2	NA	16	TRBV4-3	TGCGCCAGCAGCCAAGAAGGGACAGGGGCGGGCTATGGCTACACCTTC	CASSQEGTGAGYGYTF
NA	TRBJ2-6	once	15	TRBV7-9	TGTGCCAGCAGCTTAGCCAGGCCTGGGGCCAACGTCCTGACTTTC	CASSLARPGANVLTF
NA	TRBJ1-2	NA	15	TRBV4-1	TGCGCCAGCAGCCAAGGGCGACAGGCAAACTATGGCTACACCTTC	CASSQGRQANYGYTF
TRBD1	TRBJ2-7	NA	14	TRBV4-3	TGCGCCAGCAGCCAAACCCAGGGGGCCTACGAGCAGTACTTC	CASSQTQGAYEQYF
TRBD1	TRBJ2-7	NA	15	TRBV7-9	TGTGCCAGCAGCTCCATCCAGGGGGTTACCTACGAGCAGTACTTC	CASSSIQGVTYEQYF
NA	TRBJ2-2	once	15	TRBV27	TGTGCCAGCAGTTGGGGGACAACTCTCACCGGGGAGCTGTTTTTT	CASSWGTTLTGELFF
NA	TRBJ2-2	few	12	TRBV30	TGTGCCTGGAGTCAGGGAAACGGGGAGCTGTTTTTT	CAWSQGNGELFF
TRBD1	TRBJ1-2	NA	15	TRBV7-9	TGTGCCAGCAGCTTAGGCGCAGGGGGAAGCTATGGCTACACCTTC	CASSLGAGGSYGYTF
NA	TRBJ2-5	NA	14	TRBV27	TGTGCCAGCAGATCCCCAGGGTTGGGAGAGACCCAGTACTTC	CASRSPGLGETQYF
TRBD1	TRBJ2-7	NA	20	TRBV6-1	TGTGCCAGCAGTGAATTCCCGGACAGGGCCCTTGAGCTAGGAAGCTACGAGCAGTACTTC	CASSEFPDRALELGSYEQYF
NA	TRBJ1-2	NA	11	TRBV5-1	TGCGCCAGCAGCTTGGGTCAGGGGTTTACCTTC	CASSLGQGFTF
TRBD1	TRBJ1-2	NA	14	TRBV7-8	TGTGCCAGCAGCTTAGGAGGGGGCGACTATGGCTACACCTTC	CASSLGGGDYGYTF
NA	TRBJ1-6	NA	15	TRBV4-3	TGCGCCAGCAGCCAAGGCGCCAGGGATAATTCACCCCTCCACTTT	CASSQGARDNSPLHF
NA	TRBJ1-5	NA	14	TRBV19	TGTGCCAGTTCACAGCTATATGGCAATCAGCCCCAGCATTTT	CASSQLYGNQPQHF
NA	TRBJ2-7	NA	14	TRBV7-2	TGTGCCAGCAGCTTCGTGGGGGCTAGCTACGAGCAGTACTTC	CASSFVGASYEQYF
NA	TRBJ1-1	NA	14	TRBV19	TGTGCCAGTAGCTTGCCAGGGGCGGCCACTGAAGCTTTCTTT	CASSLPGAATEAFF
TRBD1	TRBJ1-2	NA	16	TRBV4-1	TGCGCCAGCAGTCAAGACCCTCGACAGGGGGCAAATGGCTACACCTTC	CASSQDPRQGANGYTF
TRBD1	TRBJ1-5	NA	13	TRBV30	TGTGCCTGGAGTGTCCAGGGGGGTCAGCCCCAGCATTTT	CAWSVQGGQPQHF
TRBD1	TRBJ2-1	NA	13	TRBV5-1	TGCGCCAGCAGCTGGGGACAGGGTGGTGAGCAGTTCTTC	CASSWGQGGEQFF
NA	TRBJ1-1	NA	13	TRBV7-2	TGTGCCAGCAGTGAAGGAGGGAACACTGAAGCTTTCTTT	CASSEGGNTEAFF
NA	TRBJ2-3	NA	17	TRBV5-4	TGTGCCAGCAGCCCCACCTCTAGCTTAGCTAGCACAGATACGCAGTATTTT	CASSPTSSLASTDTQYF
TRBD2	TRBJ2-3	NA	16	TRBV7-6	TGTGCCAGCAGCAAGAGGGGCGGGGGGAGCACAGATACGCAGTATTTT	CASSKRGGGSTDTQYF
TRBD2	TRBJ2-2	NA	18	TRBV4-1	TGCGCCAGCAGCCCTTGGGGACTAGCGGGGGCGGGTACCGGGGAGCTGTTTTTT	CASSPWGLAGAGTGELFF
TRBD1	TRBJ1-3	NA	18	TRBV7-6	TGTGCCAGCAGCTTAGATGGGACAGGGCTCACAGCTGGAAACACCATATATTTT	CASSLDGTGLTAGNTIYF
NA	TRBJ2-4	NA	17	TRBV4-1	TGCGCCAGCAGCCAAGGCTTCCAGGTTTTGGCCAAAAACATTCAGTACTTC	CASSQGFQVLAKNIQYF
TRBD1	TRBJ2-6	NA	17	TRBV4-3	TGCGCCAGCAGCCACGGGACAGGGGTTTCTGGGGCCAACGTCCTGACTTTC	CASSHGTGVSGANVLTF